The TCR beta chain under discussion was sequenced for a study of T cell responses to AZD1222 COVID-19 vaccine. Study outcomes and limitations: Spike-specific TCR breadth and depth went up after people got two AZD1222 doses.

This CDR3 spans 13 amino acids. With 5 bases removed from V and 4 bases from J, the gap between germline ends came to 11 bases. Per germline, CDR1 SGHVS and CDR2 FQNEAQ. Sequencing was performed with immunoSEQ multiplex PCR; in TCRdb, only in-frame clones are kept and a portion is missing. The table has around 53,000 clones, approximately 89% seen once; the top ten hold about 21%. Comment on this clone: Antigen: not known.

The source material was peripheral blood, sampled on day 0 of MenACWY control vaccination. V and J are TRBV7-8 and TRBJ2-5; maybe TRBD1 (5 bases). The receptor was isolated from an adult in good health. The CDR3 sequence: CASSAPRVETQYF. The CDR3 DNA is TGTGCCAGCAGCGCTCCCAGGGTAGAGACCCAGTACTTC.